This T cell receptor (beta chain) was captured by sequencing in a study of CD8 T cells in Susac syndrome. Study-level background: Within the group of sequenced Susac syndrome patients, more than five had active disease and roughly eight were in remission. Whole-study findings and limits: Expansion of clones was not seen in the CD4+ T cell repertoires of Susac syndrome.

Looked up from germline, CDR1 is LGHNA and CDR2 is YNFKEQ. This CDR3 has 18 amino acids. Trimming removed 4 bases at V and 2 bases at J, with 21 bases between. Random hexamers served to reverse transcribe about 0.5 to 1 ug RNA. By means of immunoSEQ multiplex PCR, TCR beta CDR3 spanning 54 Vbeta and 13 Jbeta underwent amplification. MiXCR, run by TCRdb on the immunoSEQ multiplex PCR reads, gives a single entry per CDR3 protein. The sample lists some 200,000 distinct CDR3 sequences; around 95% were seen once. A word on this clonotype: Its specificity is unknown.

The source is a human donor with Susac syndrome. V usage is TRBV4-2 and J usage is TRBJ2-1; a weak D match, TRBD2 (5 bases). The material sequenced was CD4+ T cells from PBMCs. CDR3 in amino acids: CASSPQRFEDSPYNEQFF. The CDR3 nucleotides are TGTGCCAGCAGCCCCCAACGGTTCGAGGACTCCCCCTACAATGAGCAGTTCTTC.